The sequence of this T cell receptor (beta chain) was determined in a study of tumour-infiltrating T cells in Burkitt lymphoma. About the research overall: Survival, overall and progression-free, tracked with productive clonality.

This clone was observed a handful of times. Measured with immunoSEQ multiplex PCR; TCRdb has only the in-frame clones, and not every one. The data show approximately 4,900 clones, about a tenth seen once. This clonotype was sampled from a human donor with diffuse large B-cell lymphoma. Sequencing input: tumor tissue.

The DNA of the CDR3 is TGTGCCAGCAGCTTGCTACCTTCGGGGGTAAACTATGGCTACACCTTC. Encoded protein: CASSLLPSGVNYGYTF. The chain has TRBV5-6 and TRBJ1-2, with a possible D match to TRBD1 (5 bases). This CDR3 spans 16 amino acids. Trimming cost V 1 base and J 2 bases, with 15 bases left between them. In germline, CDR1 is SGHDT, CDR2 YYEEEE.